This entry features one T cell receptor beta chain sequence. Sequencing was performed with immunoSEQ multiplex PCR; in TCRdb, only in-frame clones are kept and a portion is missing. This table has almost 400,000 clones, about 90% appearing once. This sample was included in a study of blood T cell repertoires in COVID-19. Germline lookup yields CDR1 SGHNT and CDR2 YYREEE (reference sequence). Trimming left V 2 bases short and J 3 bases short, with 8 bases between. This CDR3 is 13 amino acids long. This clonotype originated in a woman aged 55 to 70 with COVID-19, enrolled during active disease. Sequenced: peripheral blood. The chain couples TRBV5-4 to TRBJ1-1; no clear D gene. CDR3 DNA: TGTGCCAGCAGCTTCCCAGAGGACACTGAAGCTTTCTTT. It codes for CASSFPEDTEAFF. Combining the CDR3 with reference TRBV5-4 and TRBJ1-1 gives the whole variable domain ETGVTQSPTHLIKTRGQQVTLRCSSQSGHNTVSWYQQALGQGPQFIFQYYREEENGRGNFPPRFSGLQFPNYSSELNVNALELDDSALYLCASSFPEDTEAFFGQGTRLTVV.